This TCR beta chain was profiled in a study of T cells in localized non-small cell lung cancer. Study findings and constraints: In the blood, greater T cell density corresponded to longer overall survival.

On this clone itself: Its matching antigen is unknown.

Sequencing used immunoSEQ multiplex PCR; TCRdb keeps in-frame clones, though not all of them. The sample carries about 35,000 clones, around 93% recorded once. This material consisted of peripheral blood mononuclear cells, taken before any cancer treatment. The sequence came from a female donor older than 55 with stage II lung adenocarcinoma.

CDR3 nucleotide sequence: TGTGCCAGCAGCTTCCCCCGACAGGGGAATTCACCCCTCCACTTT. Protein: CASSFPRQGNSPLHF. The rearrangement links TRBV7-9 to TRBJ1-6, with TRBD1 matching 8 bases. The CDR3 is 15 amino acids. CDR1 and CDR2 from the germline V gene are SEHNR and FQNEAQ (reference sequence). Trimming cost V 3 bases and J 7 bases; bases outside gene matches: 5.